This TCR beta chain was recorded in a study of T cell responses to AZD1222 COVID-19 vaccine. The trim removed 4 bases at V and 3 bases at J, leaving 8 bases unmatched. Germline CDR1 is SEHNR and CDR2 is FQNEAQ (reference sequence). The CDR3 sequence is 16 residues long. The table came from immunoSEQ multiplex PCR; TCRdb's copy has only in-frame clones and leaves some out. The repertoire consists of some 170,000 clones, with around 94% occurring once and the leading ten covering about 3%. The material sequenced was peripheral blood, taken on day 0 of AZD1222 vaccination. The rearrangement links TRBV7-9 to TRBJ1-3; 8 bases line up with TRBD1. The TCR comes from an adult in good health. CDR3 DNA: TGTGCCAGCAGCTACTTAGGGACAGGAGATGGAAACACCATATATTTT. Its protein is CASSYLGTGDGNTIYF.